This T cell receptor beta chain derives from a study of blood T cell repertoires in COVID-19 (dated by TCRdb to 2019 to 2021). Notes on the research overall: Collaborator samples came from the United States, Italy and Spain and covered acute and convalescent phases of COVID-19. The prospective study material was composed of cDNA or gDNA derived from T cells, B-cell-depleted T cells, or PBMCs. The dataset comprised deeply sampled blood TCRbeta repertoires from subjects exposed to, actively infected with, or recovered from COVID-19. The repertoires were released in a freely available public database intended as a resource for research on the immune response to SARS-CoV-2. The samples were drawn from two sources: the first 160 participants of the ongoing ImmuneRACE study, and 950 to 1,500 subjects contributed by 6 global collaborators. Sample metadata almost always included a de-identified subject ID, COVID-19 status, age in years and sex. Where HLA class I and class II types were available, the types were taken from metadata supplied by the sample provider, not from assay-based typing. Study-level results and caveats: The quantity of clinical and demographic metadata differed by source and by participant and was supplied without curation.

TCRbeta CDR3 regions were amplified from genomic DNA by means of the immunoSEQ Assay, a bias-controlled multiplex PCR. Per the source publication's procedure: Within the assay, amplification of reference gene primers was used to estimate how many nucleated cells each sample contained. Sequence reads were collapsed and filtered to measure the absolute abundance of every unique TCRbeta CDR3 rearrangement. For each sample, productive Simpson clonality was calculated by taking the square root of Simpson's diversity index across productive rearrangements. Not all clones reach the TCRdb copy of this immuneACCESS table, which keeps in-frame sequences only. Checked studies attribute under half of the gap to unresolved V genes and leave the rest unexplained. That table gives V, J and clone size, and the DNA gave D and trimming. The sample table contains approximately 180,000 clones; only one count was recorded for over 75% of them. About a tenth of the sample is in the top ten clones.

Collaborating institutions collected whole blood in K2EDTA tubes following their own protocols. For TCRbeta analysis, collaborator samples were shipped as frozen whole blood, as isolated PBMCs, or as DNA extracted from either sample type. Note on this clone: The antigen it recognizes is unknown. It has no much larger one-base neighbor in the sample; base qualities were not kept.

Taken from cysteine to phenylalanine, the CDR3 has 15 residues. CDR3 DNA is the only sequence kept; it has 45 bases, read in frame from the first base. Sequences SGDLS (CDR1) and YYNGEE (CDR2) are obtained from the germline V gene. The trim is 0 bases for V and 7 bases for J, with a gap of 13 bases between the germline ends. Sequenced sample: peripheral blood. The receptor was derived from a human donor with active or convalescent COVID-19. The donor label of this sample is uncertain. Here the chain combines TRBV9 and TRBJ1-4; confidence is insufficient to name the D gene. The CDR3 amino acid sequence is: CASSVAGKEREKLFF. The DNA is as follows: TGTGCCAGCAGCGTAGCCGGGAAAGAGCGTGAAAAACTGTTTTTT.